Listed here are 26 T cell receptor beta chains from one sample, sequenced in a study of T cell changes during pregnancy in multiple sclerosis (dated by TCRdb to the late 2010s). Receptor amplification or capture employed the immunoSEQ multiplex PCR assay. TCRdb carries this immuneACCESS record with in-frame sequences only. Its versions omit some clonotypes, under half of them owing to an unresolved V gene in the studies checked, with the rest unexplained. The sample records tens of thousands of clones, roughly 94% of which are singletons. Roughly 0.14% of the sample comes from the top ten. The input for sequencing was CD4+ T cells from peripheral blood mononuclear cells, taken after pregnancy. These TCRs come from a female donor with multiple sclerosis, enrolled in a pregnancy study.

The rearrangement uses TRBV19 and TRBJ1-5; weak D call: TRBD1 (6 bases). This CDR3 spans 15 amino acids. V lost 6 bases and J 4 bases, leaving 16 bases between the germline ends. The germline gives CDR1 LNHDA, CDR2 SQIVND (reference sequence). The CDR3 is CASRSTGSGNQPQHF. The DNA of the CDR3 is TGTGCCAGTAGGTCCACAGGGTCGGGAAATCAGCCCCAGCATTTT.

This chain connects TRBV6-5 to TRBJ1-5, with D unclear. In germline, CDR1 is MNHEY, CDR2 SVGAGI. Deletions cut 6 bases from V and 1 base from J, with 10 bases between. The CDR3 contains 14 residues. The CDR3 protein is CASSRWESNQPQHF. In DNA, the CDR3 is TGTGCCAGCAGCCGATGGGAGAGCAATCAGCCCCAGCATTTT.

This clone was recorded once. This sequence joins TRBV6-5 and TRBJ2-7; weak D call: TRBD2 (5 bases). This CDR3 spans 16 amino acids. Looked up from germline, CDR1 is MNHEY and CDR2 is SVGAGI. V lost 0 bases, J lost 2 bases, and 14 bases lay in between. CDR3 nucleotide sequence: TGTGCCAGCAGTTACTCGTCTAGCTCCTCAGCCTACGAGCAGTACTTC. Translating it yields CASSYSSSSSAYEQYF.

This clone was observed a single time. The genes are TRBV7-8 and TRBJ1-5; no clear D gene. Trimming pared 5 bases from V and 2 bases from J, leaving 13 bases between. Germline CDR1 is SGHVS and CDR2 is FQNEAQ. This CDR3 contains 15 residues. The chain's CDR3 is CASSPNAAGNQPQHF. CDR3 DNA: TGTGCCAGCAGCCCGAATGCAGCGGGCAATCAGCCCCAGCATTTT. The full variable domain, in which reference TRBV7-8 and TRBJ1-5 provide the parts outside the CDR3, is GAGVSQSPRYKVAKRGQDVALRCDPISGHVSLFWYQQALGQGPEFLTYFQNEAQLDKSGLPSDRFFAERPEGSVSTLKIQRTQQEDSAVYLCASSPNAAGNQPQHFGDGTRLSIL.

The chain combines TRBV5-1 with TRBJ2-6; a weak D match, TRBD1 (5 bases). This CDR3 contains 15 residues. V was trimmed by 2 bases and J by 0 bases, leaving 6 bases between them. The germline gives CDR1 SGHRS, CDR2 YFSETQ. As DNA, the CDR3 is TGCGCCAGCAGCTTAAGGGGCTCTGGGGCCAACGTCCTGACTTTC. Amino acid sequence: CASSLRGSGANVLTF.

The rearrangement links TRBV6-1 to TRBJ2-7, with D possibly TRBD2 on 6 matching bases. Germline V gene data show CDR1 as MNHNS and CDR2 as SASEGT. The CDR3 contains 14 residues. The V and J ends lost 2 bases and 4 bases respectively, with 12 bases between them. The CDR3, as DNA: TGTGCCAGCAGTGAATGGGGGGTTTCGTACGAGCAGTACTTC. Translation: CASSEWGVSYEQYF.

This sequence joins TRBV6-5 and TRBJ1-1, with D possibly being TRBD1 (6 bases). The CDR3 totals 14 residues. The V end lost 8 bases, the J end lost 0 bases, and 13 bases lay between the germline ends. The germline V gene encodes CDR1 MNHEY and CDR2 SVGAGI. The CDR3 bases are TGTGCCAGCCGACAGGCACCTCTGAACACTGAAGCTTTCTTT. It is translated as CASRQAPLNTEAFF.

The chain carries TRBV7-8 and TRBJ2-3, with no clear D. The CDR3 totals 12 residues. CDR1 SGHVS and CDR2 FQNEAQ come from the germline V gene. Trimming took 1 base from V and 6 from J, leaving 5 bases between them. The chain's CDR3 is CASSLGVDTQYF. CDR3 nucleotides: TGTGCCAGCAGCTTAGGCGTCGATACGCAGTATTTT.

The genes are TRBV5-1 and TRBJ2-3, with a weak D call TRBD1 (5 bases). The CDR3 runs to 15 residues. The germline gives CDR1 SGHRS, CDR2 YFSETQ. V was pared by 0 bases and J by 8 bases, with 16 bases between. The CDR3 sequence: CASSLVPRVQPTQYF. The CDR3 DNA sequence: TGCGCCAGCAGCTTGGTCCCCAGGGTTCAGCCTACGCAGTATTTT.

This chain links TRBV30 with TRBJ1-2, with 8 bases aligning to TRBD1. Trimming cost V 3 bases and J 4 bases; bases outside gene matches: 1. The length of the CDR3 is 12 residues. Per the germline V gene, CDR1 is GTSNPN and CDR2 is SVGIG (reference sequence). Here the CDR3 reads CAWRDRAYGYTF. CDR3 sequence (DNA): TGTGCCTGGAGGGACAGGGCCTATGGCTACACCTTC. Full variable domain (outside the CDR3, taken from reference TRBV30 and TRBJ1-2): SQTIHQWPATLVQPVGSPLSLECTVEGTSNPNLYWYRQAAGRGLQLLFYSVGIGQISSEVPQNLSASRPQDRQFILSSKKLLLSDSGFYLCAWRDRAYGYTFGSGTRLTVV.

This chain links TRBV4-2 with TRBJ2-1; 15 bases agree with TRBD2. The germline V gene has CDR1 LGHNA and CDR2 YNFKEQ. The CDR3 has 17 amino acids. V gave up 1 base and J gave up 7 bases; unmatched junction bases: 5. CDR3 nucleotides: TGTGCCAGCAGCCAAGGGACTAGCGGGAGGGCCTCGAATGAGCAGTTCTTC. As protein: CASSQGTSGRASNEQFF.

The genes are TRBV15 and TRBJ2-3; D unresolved. Germline-derived CDR1 and CDR2 are LNHNV and YYDKDF (reference sequence). The germline V and J ends were trimmed by 5 bases and 4 bases, with 10 bases remaining between them. The CDR3 is 13 amino acids. The CDR3 DNA reads as TGTGCCACCAGCTGGAGAGGAGCAGATACGCAGTATTTT. Residues: CATSWRGADTQYF.

The chain couples TRBV7-2 to TRBJ2-3; D is ambiguous. V was clipped by 0 bases and J by 2 bases, with 12 bases between them. There are 16 residues in the CDR3. In germline, CDR1 is SGHTA, CDR2 FQGNSA. The CDR3 region is CASSLARSRNTDTQYF. The CDR3 nucleotides are TGTGCCAGCAGCTTAGCGAGGTCTAGGAACACAGATACGCAGTATTTT.

The chain has TRBV30 and TRBJ1-4; 9 bases agree with TRBD1. The CDR3 length is 13 residues. J lost 6 bases, V lost 5 bases, and 4 bases had no gene match. The V gene's germline CDR1 is GTSNPN and CDR2 SVGIG (reference sequence). This chain's CDR3 is CAWGTGNDEKLFF. The CDR3 DNA reads as TGTGCCTGGGGGACAGGGAATGATGAAAAACTGTTTTTT.

The gene calls are TRBV9 and TRBJ2-7, with 10 bases aligning to TRBD2. There are 15 residues in the CDR3. Trimming removed 2 bases from V and 6 bases from J; junction bases left unmatched: 8. Germline values: CDR1 SGDLS, CDR2 YYNGEE. The CDR3 here is CASSVSAGGPGEQYF. The CDR3 nucleotides are TGTGCCAGCAGCGTCTCAGCGGGAGGGCCGGGCGAGCAGTACTTC.

J is TRBJ2-2 and V is TRBV19; tentative D call: TRBD1 (6 bases). The CDR3 length is 13 residues. Germline V gene sequence: CDR1 LNHDA, CDR2 SQIVND (reference sequence). V dropped 9 bases and J dropped 1 base, with 9 bases sitting between them. As DNA, the CDR3 is TGTGCCAGCGAACAGGGGAACACCGGGGAGCTGTTTTTT. It yields the protein CASEQGNTGELFF.

This chain connects TRBV6-5 to TRBJ2-7; D remains ambiguous. V lost 1 base and J lost 2, with 12 bases in between. CDR1 is MNHEY, CDR2 SVGAGI, per germline. This CDR3 contains 15 residues. This CDR3 reads CASSYLEDPTYEQYF. CDR3 coding DNA: TGTGCCAGCAGTTACTTAGAGGATCCTACCTACGAGCAGTACTTC.

The chain recombines TRBV9 with TRBJ2-5; tentative D call: TRBD2 (7 bases). V lost 0 bases and J lost 0, with 24 bases in between. In germline, CDR1 is SGDLS, CDR2 YYNGEE. The CDR3 consists of 20 residues. The CDR3 nucleotides read TGTGCCAGCAGCGTAGTAAGCAGGGGAGCGGGAAGTCGGTACCAAGAGACCCAGTACTTC. It is translated as CASSVVSRGAGSRYQETQYF.

The chain joins TRBV19 to TRBJ1-1; TRBD1 is a possible D gene (5 bases). CDR3 length: 15 residues. CDR1 is LNHDA, CDR2 SQIVND, per germline (reference sequence). Between the trimmed V and J ends, which lost 5 bases and 5 bases, there was a span of 18 bases. CDR3 sequence: CASSSPGEGRTEAFF. The CDR3 DNA sequence: TGTGCCAGTAGTTCTCCTGGGGAGGGACGTACTGAAGCTTTCTTT.

This clone appeared a few times. The gene calls are TRBV19 and TRBJ1-1; perhaps TRBD1 as D (5 bases). Between the trimmed V and J ends, which lost 9 bases and 4 bases, there was a span of 15 bases. This CDR3 is built from 13 residues. Germline CDR1 reads LNHDA; CDR2 reads SQIVND (reference sequence). The CDR3 loop is CASRGGFGTEAFF. DNA for the CDR3: TGTGCCAGCCGCGGGGGGTTTGGCACTGAAGCTTTCTTT.

The J gene is TRBJ2-5, the V gene TRBV6-5; 11 bases align to TRBD1. CDR3 length: 16 amino acids. The V gene end was trimmed by 4 bases and the J gene end by 5 bases; junction bases not matched to a gene: 9. The germline V gene has CDR1 MNHEY and CDR2 SVGAGI. CDR3 region: CASSSILRDRGETQYF. In nucleotides, the CDR3 is TGTGCCAGCAGTTCCATTCTCCGGGACAGGGGGGAGACCCAGTACTTC.

The chain has TRBV18 and TRBJ1-1; D is undetermined. The CDR3 loop spans 14 amino acids. The germline gives CDR1 KGHSH, CDR2 LQKENI. Trimming stripped 2 bases from V and 1 base from J, with 8 bases between. CDR3 sequence reads: CASSPVRENTEAFF. DNA for the CDR3: TGTGCCAGCTCACCAGTCCGGGAGAACACTGAAGCTTTCTTT.

This chain uses TRBV7-8 with TRBJ2-2, with 9 bases aligning to TRBD2. The CDR3 sequence is 17 residues long. CDR1 SGHVS and CDR2 FQNEAQ come from the germline V gene. V lost 1 base to trimming and J lost 2 bases; unmatched junction nucleotides: 5. CDR3 sequence: CASSLDPSGKNTGELFF. The CDR3 DNA reads TGTGCCAGCAGCTTAGATCCTAGCGGGAAAAACACCGGGGAGCTGTTTTTT.

This clone was found once. This CDR3 reads CASSLGQHGRTGELFF. The DNA for the CDR3 is TGTGCCAGCAGTCTGGGACAACACGGACGCACCGGGGAGCTGTTTTTT. The V call is TRBV28, the J call TRBJ2-2; tentatively, D is TRBD1 (6 bases). The CDR3 consists of 16 residues. V lost 5 bases, J lost 4 bases, and 17 bases lay in between. Germline CDR1 and CDR2: MDHEN and SYDVKM.

The chain couples TRBV25-1 to TRBJ2-5; the match to TRBD2 covers 7 bases. This CDR3 has 15 residues. The ends lost 3 bases at V and 4 bases at J; junction bases unmatched: 8. Germline V gene data show CDR1 as MGHDK and CDR2 as SYGVNS. The CDR3 loop is CASSDFAGAGETQYF. CDR3 nucleotide sequence: TGTGCCAGCAGTGACTTCGCGGGAGCGGGAGAGACCCAGTACTTC.

The rearrangement uses TRBV5-4 and TRBJ2-2, with D possibly TRBD2 on 6 matching bases. CDR1 is SGHNT, CDR2 YYREEE, per germline (reference sequence). With 7 bases removed from V and 2 bases from J, the gap between germline ends came to 15 bases. The CDR3 has 15 residues. CDR3: CASGRAGPNTGELFF. For the CDR3, the DNA is TGTGCCAGCGGCAGGGCGGGACCTAACACCGGGGAGCTGTTTTTT.